The 7 T cell receptor beta chains reported below all come from one sample, sequenced in a study of beta chain features in type 1 diabetes. Expressed TCRB transcripts were sequenced because the isolated RNA had all been reverse transcribed beforehand. Sequenced by immunoSEQ multiplex PCR; TCRdb stores in-frame clones only, minus some. The sample shows some 640,000 clones, about an eighth of them seen only once. Regarding the study as a whole: Significant though moderate, a shortening of TCRB CDR3s appeared in all four CD4+ subsets of Type 1 diabetes patients.

Their recognized antigens are unknown. Sequenced: naive CD4+ T cells from blood. All receptors derive from a man between 18 and 35 years old with type 1 diabetes.

In its sample, this clone was seen a few times. This sequence joins TRBV2 and TRBJ2-6; D gene uncertain. The CDR3 totals 10 residues. Germline V CDR1 and CDR2: SNHLY, FYNNEI. Trimming took 10 bases from V and 3 from J, leaving 1 base between them. The DNA of the CDR3 is TGTGCCAATGGGGCCAACGTCCTGACTTTC. Translation gives CANGANVLTF.

The J gene is TRBJ1-4, the V gene TRBV30; D not resolved. The V end was cut by 2 bases, the J end by 0 bases, with 10 bases between. Germline V gives CDR1 GTSNPN, CDR2 SVGIG (reference sequence). This CDR3 is built from 15 residues. CDR3 DNA sequence: TGTGCCTGGAGTTGGTCGGGCGCAACTAATGAAAAACTGTTTTTT. Amino acids: CAWSWSGATNEKLFF.

The chain couples TRBV6-5 to TRBJ1-5; 9 nucleotides align to TRBD1. With V trimmed by 2 bases and J by 5 bases, 4 bases remained unmatched. Germline V gene data show CDR1 as MNHEY and CDR2 as SVGAGI. The CDR3 length is 15 residues. CDR3 nucleotides: TGTGCCAGCAGTTACGGGACAGGGAAACATCAGCCCCAGCATTTT. Its protein is CASSYGTGKHQPQHF.

The V gene is TRBV5-1, the J gene TRBJ2-2; 7 bases fit TRBD2. There are 16 residues in the CDR3. In germline, CDR1 is SGHRS, CDR2 YFSETQ. V shed 4 bases, J shed 0 bases, and the junction held 6 bases outside the gene matches. In nucleotides, the CDR3 is TGCGCCAGCAGCCTCCGGGGGGATGCGAACACCGGGGAGCTGTTTTTT. Amino acid sequence: CASSLRGDANTGELFF.

The chain combines TRBV29-1 with TRBJ2-3; D is unclear. The CDR3 sequence is 15 residues long. Trimming pared 7 bases from V and 2 bases from J, leaving 19 bases between. CDR1 SQVTM and CDR2 ANQGSEA come from the germline V gene. CDR3 sequence (DNA): TGCAGCGCTCCGTTTCGCGGCGGCACCACAGATACGCAGTATTTT. It translates to CSAPFRGGTTDTQYF.

The sample holds a few counts of this clone. The J gene is TRBJ2-1, the V gene TRBV19; 8 nucleotides line up with TRBD2. Trimming cost V 8 bases and J 8 bases; bases outside gene matches: 11. The CDR3 covers 14 residues. The germline gives CDR1 LNHDA, CDR2 SQIVND (reference sequence). Here the CDR3 DNA reads TGTGCCAGTCAAGAGGCGGGGGGCGTCTATGAGCAGTTCTTC. Its protein product is CASQEAGGVYEQFF.

This rearrangement joins TRBV9 to TRBJ2-3, with TRBD2 identical over 10 bases. The CDR3 runs 17 residues. CDR1 and CDR2 (germline): SGDLS, YYNGEE. Trimming cost V 1 base and J 5 bases; bases outside gene matches: 10. The CDR3 sequence: CASSVFPSGSGEDTQYF. In DNA, the CDR3 is TGTGCCAGCAGCGTATTCCCTAGCGGGAGTGGTGAAGATACGCAGTATTTT.